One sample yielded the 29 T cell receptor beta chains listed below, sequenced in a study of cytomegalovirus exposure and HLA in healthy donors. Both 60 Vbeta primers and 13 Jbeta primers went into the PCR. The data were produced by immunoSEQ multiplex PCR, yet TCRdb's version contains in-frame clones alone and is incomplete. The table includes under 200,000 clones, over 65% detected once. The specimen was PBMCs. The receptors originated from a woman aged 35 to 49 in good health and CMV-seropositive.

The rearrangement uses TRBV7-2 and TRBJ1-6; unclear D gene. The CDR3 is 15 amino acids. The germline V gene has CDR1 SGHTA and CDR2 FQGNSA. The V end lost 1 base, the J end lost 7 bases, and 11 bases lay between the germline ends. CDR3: CASSLVGEMNSPLHF. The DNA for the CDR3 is TGTGCCAGCAGCTTAGTCGGGGAAATGAATTCACCCCTCCACTTT.

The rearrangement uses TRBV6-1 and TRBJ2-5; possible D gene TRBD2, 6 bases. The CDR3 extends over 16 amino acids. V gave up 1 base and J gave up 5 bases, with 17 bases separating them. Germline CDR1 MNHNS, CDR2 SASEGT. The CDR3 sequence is CASSEGSLSGDETQYF. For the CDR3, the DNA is TGTGCCAGCAGTGAAGGTAGTTTGTCGGGGGATGAGACCCAGTACTTC.

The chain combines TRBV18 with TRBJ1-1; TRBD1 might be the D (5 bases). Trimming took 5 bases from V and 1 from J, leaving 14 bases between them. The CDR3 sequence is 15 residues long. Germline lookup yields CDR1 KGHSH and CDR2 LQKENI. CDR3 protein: CASSAGRTPNTEAFF. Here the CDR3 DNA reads TGTGCCAGCTCAGCGGGACGGACCCCGAACACTGAAGCTTTCTTT.

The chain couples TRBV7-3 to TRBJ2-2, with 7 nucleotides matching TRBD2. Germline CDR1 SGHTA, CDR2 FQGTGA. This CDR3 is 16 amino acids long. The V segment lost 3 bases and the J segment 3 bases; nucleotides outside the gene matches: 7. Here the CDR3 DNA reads TGTGCCAGCAGCTTCCGGACTAGTCGGGACACCGGGGAGCTGTTTTTT. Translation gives CASSFRTSRDTGELFF.

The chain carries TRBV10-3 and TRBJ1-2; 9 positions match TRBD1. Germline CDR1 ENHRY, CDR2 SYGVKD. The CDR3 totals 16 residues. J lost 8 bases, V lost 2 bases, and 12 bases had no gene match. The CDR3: CAISERVGTGPSGYTF. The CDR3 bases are TGTGCCATCAGTGAGAGAGTGGGGACAGGGCCCTCAGGCTACACCTTC.

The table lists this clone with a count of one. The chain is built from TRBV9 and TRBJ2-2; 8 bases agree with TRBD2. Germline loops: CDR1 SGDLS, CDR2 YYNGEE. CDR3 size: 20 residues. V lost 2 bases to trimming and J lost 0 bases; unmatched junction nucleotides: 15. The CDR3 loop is CASSVAGLWQRGTNTGELFF. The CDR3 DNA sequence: TGTGCCAGCAGCGTCGCCGGCCTTTGGCAGCGGGGGACGAACACCGGGGAGCTGTTTTTT.

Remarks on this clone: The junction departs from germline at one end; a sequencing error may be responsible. The chain's CDR3 is CASSLPSDSSYNSPLNF. CDR3 nucleotide sequence: TGTGCCAGCAGCTTGCCCTCCGACAGTTCCTATAATTCACCCCTCAACTTT. This rearrangement joins TRBV5-6 to TRBJ1-6; the D gene is possibly TRBD1 (5 bases). Germline CDR1 and CDR2: SGHDT and YYEEEE. This CDR3 comprises 17 residues. Full variable domain (outside the CDR3, taken from reference TRBV5-6 and TRBJ1-6): DAGVTQSPTHLIKTRGQQVTLRCSPKSGHDTVSWYQQALGQGPQFIFQYYEEEERQRGNFPDRFSGHQFPNYSSELNVNALLLGDSALYLCASSLPSDSSYNSPLNFGNGTRLTVT.

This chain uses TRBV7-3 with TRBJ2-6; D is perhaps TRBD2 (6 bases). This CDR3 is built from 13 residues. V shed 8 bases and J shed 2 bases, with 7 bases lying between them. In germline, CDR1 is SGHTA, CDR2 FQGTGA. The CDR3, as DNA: TGTGCCAGCGGGGGGACTGGGGCCAACGTCCTGACTTTC. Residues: CASGGTGANVLTF.

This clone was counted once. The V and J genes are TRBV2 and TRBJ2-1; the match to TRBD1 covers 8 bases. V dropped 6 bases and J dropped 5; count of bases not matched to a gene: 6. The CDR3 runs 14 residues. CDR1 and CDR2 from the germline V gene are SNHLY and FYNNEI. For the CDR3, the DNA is TGTGCCAGCAGCCAAGGACAGGGTAACAATGAGCAGTTCTTC. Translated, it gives CASSQGQGNNEQFF.

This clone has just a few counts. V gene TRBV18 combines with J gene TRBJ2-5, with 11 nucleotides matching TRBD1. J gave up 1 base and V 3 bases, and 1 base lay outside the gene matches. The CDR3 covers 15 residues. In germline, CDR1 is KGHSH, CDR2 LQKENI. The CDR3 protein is CASSPGTGGQETQYF. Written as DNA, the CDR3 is TGTGCCAGCTCACCCGGGACAGGGGGCCAAGAGACCCAGTACTTC.

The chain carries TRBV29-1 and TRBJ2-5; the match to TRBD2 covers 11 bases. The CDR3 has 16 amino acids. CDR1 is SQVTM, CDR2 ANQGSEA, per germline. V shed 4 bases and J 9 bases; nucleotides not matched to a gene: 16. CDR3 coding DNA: TGCAGCGTTGGACGATCGCTAGCGGGGGGACCCCGAGCCCAGTACTTC. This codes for CSVGRSLAGGPRAQYF.

The CDR3 DNA reads as TGTGCCAGCAGTTCGACAGGGGGCAATCAGCCCCAGCATTTT. Protein: CASSSTGGNQPQHF. V gene TRBV6-5 combines with J gene TRBJ1-5, with 8 positions matching TRBD1. The CDR3 covers 14 residues. V lost 4 bases and J lost 2; bases outside the gene matches: 1. The germline V gene has CDR1 MNHEY and CDR2 SVGAGI.

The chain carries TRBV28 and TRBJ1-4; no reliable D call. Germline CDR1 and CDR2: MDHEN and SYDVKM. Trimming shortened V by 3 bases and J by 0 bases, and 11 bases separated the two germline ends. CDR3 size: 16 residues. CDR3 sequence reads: CASSFRGSATNEKLFF. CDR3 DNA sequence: TGTGCCAGCAGTTTCAGAGGCAGTGCAACTAATGAAAAACTGTTTTTT.

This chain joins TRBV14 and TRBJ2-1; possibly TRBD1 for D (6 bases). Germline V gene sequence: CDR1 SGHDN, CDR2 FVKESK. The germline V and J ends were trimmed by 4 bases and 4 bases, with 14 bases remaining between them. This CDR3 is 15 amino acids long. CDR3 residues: CASSPLRGKYNEQFF. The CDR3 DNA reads TGTGCCAGCAGCCCCTTGAGGGGGAAATACAATGAGCAGTTCTTC.

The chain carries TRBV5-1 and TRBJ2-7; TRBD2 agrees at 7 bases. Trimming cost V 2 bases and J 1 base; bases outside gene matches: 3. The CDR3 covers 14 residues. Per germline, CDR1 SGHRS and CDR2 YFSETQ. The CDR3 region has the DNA TGCGCCAGCAGCTTAAGCGGGGAGTCCTACGAGCAGTACTTC. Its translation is CASSLSGESYEQYF.

The CDR3 bases are TGTGCCAGCAGCTCCCCGGGCTCCTACGAGCAGTACTTC. It is translated as CASSSPGSYEQYF. The chain has TRBV7-9 and TRBJ2-7, with no clear D. V dropped 4 bases and J dropped 0 bases, with 7 bases sitting between them. The length of the CDR3 is 13 residues. Looked up from germline, CDR1 is SEHNR and CDR2 is FQNEAQ (reference sequence).

DNA of the CDR3: TGCGCCAGCAGCACGACTAGCGGGAATTACGAGCAGTACTTC. This translates into CASSTTSGNYEQYF. The V gene is TRBV5-1, the J gene TRBJ2-7; 11 bases fit TRBD2. The CDR3 spans 14 residues. Germline trimming cut 4 bases from V and 4 bases from J; bases unmatched to any gene: 4. Looked up from germline, CDR1 is SGHRS and CDR2 is YFSETQ.

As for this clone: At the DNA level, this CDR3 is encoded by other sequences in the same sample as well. The CDR3 DNA follows: TGCGCCAGCAGCTCAGGACAGGGAACGTACGAGCAGTACTTC. Translation: CASSSGQGTYEQYF. The V gene is TRBV5-1, the J gene TRBJ2-7, with 8 bases that match TRBD1. The CDR3 is 14 residues long. V lost 3 bases, J lost 4 bases, and 6 bases stayed unmatched. Germline CDR1 SGHRS, CDR2 YFSETQ.

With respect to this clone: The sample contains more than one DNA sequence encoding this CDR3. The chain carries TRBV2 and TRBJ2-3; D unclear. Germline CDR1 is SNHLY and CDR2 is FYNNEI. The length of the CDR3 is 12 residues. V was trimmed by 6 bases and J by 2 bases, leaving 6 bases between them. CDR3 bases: TGTGCCAGCAGACAGAACACAGATACGCAGTATTTT. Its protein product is CASRQNTDTQYF.

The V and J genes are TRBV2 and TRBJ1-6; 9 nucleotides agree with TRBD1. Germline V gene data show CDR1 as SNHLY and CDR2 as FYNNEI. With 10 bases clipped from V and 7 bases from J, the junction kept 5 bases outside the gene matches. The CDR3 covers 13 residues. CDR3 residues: CATTGQGNSPLHF. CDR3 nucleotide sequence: TGTGCCACCACGGGACAGGGCAATTCACCCCTCCACTTT. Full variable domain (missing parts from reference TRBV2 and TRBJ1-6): EPEVTQTPSHQVTQMGQEVILRCVPISNHLYFYWYRQILGQKVEFLVSFYNNEISEKSEIFDDQFSVERPDGSNFTLKIRSTKLEDSAMYFCATTGQGNSPLHFGNGTRLTVT.

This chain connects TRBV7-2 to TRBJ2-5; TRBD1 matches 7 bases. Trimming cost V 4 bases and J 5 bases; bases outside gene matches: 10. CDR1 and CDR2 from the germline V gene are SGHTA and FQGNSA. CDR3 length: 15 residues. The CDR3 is CASSYFGQAMETQYF. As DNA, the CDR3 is TGTGCCAGCAGCTACTTCGGACAGGCAATGGAGACCCAGTACTTC. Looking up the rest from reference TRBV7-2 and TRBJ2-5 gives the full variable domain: GAGVSQSPSNKVTEKGKDVELRCDPISGHTALYWYRQSLGQGLEFLIYFQGNSAPDKSGLPSDRFSAERTGGSVSTLTIQRTQQEDSAVYLCASSYFGQAMETQYFGPGTRLLVL.

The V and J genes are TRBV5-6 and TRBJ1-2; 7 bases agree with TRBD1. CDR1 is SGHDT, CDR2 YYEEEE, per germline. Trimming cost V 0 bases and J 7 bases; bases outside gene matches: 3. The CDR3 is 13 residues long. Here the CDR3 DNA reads TGTGCCAGCAGCTTGGGAGGGGGCGGTGGCTACACCTTC. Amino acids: CASSLGGGGGYTF.

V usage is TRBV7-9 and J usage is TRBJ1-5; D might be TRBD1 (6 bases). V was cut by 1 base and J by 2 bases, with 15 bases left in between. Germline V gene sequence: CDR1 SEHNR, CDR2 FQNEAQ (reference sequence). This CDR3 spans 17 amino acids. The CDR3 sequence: CASSLVAQGMGNQPQHF. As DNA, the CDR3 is TGTGCCAGCAGCTTAGTAGCACAGGGAATGGGCAATCAGCCCCAGCATTTT.

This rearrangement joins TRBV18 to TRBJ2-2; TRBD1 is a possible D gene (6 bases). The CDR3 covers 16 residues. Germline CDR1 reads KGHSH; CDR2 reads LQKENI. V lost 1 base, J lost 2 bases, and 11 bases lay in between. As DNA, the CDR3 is TGTGCCAGCTCACCACTAGGACAGACTAACACCGGGGAGCTGTTTTTT. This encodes CASSPLGQTNTGELFF. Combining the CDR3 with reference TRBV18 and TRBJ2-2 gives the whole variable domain NAGVMQNPRHLVRRRGQEARLRCSPMKGHSHVYWYRQLPEEGLKFMVYLQKENIIDESGMPKERFSAEFPKEGPSILRIQQVVRGDSAAYFCASSPLGQTNTGELFFGEGSRLTVL.

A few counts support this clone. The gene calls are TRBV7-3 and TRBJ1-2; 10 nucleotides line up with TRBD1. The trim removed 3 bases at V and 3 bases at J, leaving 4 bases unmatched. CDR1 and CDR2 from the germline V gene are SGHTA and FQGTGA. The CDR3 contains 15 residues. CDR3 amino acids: CASSLTGGEDYGYTF. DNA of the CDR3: TGTGCCAGCAGCTTGACAGGGGGCGAAGACTATGGCTACACCTTC.

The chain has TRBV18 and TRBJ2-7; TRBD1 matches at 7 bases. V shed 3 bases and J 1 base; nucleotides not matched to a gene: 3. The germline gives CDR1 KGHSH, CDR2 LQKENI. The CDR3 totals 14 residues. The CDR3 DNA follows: TGTGCCAGCTCACCCCGACAGGGTTCCTACGAGCAGTACTTC. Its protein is CASSPRQGSYEQYF.

The CDR3: CASNIRSYNSPLHF. The CDR3 DNA reads as TGTGCCAGCAACATACGCTCCTATAATTCACCCCTCCACTTT. The chain combines TRBV5-6 with TRBJ1-6, with unresolved D. The CDR3 has 14 amino acids. In germline, CDR1 is SGHDT, CDR2 YYEEEE. Deletions cut 6 bases from V and 0 bases from J, with 7 bases between.

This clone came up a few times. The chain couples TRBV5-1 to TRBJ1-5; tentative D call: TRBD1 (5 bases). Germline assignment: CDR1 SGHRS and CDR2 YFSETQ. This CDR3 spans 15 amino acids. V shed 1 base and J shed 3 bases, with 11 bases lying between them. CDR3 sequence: CASSLTGTFNQPQHF. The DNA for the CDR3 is TGCGCCAGCAGCTTGACAGGTACTTTCAATCAGCCCCAGCATTTT.

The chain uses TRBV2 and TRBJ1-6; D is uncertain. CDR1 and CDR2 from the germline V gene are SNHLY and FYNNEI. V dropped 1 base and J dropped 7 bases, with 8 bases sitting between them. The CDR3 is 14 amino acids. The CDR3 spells CASSEVRWNSPLHF. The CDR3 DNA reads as TGTGCCAGCAGTGAAGTGAGGTGGAATTCACCCCTCCACTTT.